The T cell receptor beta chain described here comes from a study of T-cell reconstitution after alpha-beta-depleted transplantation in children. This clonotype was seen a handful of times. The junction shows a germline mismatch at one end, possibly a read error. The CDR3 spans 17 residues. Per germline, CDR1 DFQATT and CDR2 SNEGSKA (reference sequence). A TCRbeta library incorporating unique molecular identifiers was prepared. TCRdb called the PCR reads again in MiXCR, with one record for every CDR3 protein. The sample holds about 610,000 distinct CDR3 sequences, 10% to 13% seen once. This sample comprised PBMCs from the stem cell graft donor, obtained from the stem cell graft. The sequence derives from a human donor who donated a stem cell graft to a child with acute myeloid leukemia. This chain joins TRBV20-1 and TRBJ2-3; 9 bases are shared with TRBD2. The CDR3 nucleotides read TGCTGTGCTATTCTAATTCGACTAGCGGCAAACACAGATACGCAGTATTTT. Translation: CCAILIRLAANTDTQYF.